Reported below is one T cell receptor (beta chain). Its antigen is undetermined. This specimen comes from a study of CD8+ T cells in alopecia areata. Notes on the study in general: There were also resident alphabeta T cells of normal skin sequenced in scalp samples.

After isolation, RNA underwent reverse transcription to generate cDNA as the sequencing template. The data were produced by immunoSEQ multiplex PCR, yet TCRdb's version contains in-frame clones alone and is incomplete. The table records about 140,000 clones, 45% to 60% of them present only once. As part of sample collection, lesional scalp punch biopsies and peripheral blood were taken from alopecia areata patients. CDR3 length: 13 amino acids. The V end was cut by 1 base, the J end by 6 bases, with 13 bases between. The germline V gene has CDR1 SQVTM and CDR2 ANQGSEA. The sample was CD4+ T cells sorted from blood, taken at week 0. This clonotype was obtained from a human donor with alopecia areata. The chain combines TRBV29-1 with TRBJ2-7; possibly TRBD2 for D (5 bases). The CDR3 nucleotides read TGCAGCGTTGAAGCCTCCGGGGTTCGCGAGCAGTACTTC. This gives the protein CSVEASGVREQYF.